A single TCR beta chain is shown here with its context. Its antigen is unknown. These data are taken from a study of Graves' ophthalmopathy and Graves' hyperthyroidism. Study results and limitations: In predicting ophthalmopathy progression, the model reached over 70% sensitivity and about 73% specificity. Detected in blood as well were most expanded thyroid clonotypes with frequency above 0.001.

RNA transcripts were the source from which TCR beta CDR3 regions were amplified. HTBI-primed first-round RT-PCR preceded second-round multiplex PCR. TCRdb ran MiXCR on the multiplex PCR reads and lists one entry per CDR3 protein. This table holds around 590,000 distinct CDR3 sequences, 35% to 40% found once. Aged 18 to 65, hyperthyroidism patients had been newly diagnosed, with under 2 months' duration. Orbital computed tomography and thyroid ultrasound, along with TRAb, serum thyroxine and clinical symptoms, underpinned diagnosis. The clonotype was recovered from an adult man with Graves' hyperthyroidism. What was sequenced was peripheral blood or thyroid tissue (not recorded which).

The DNA for the CDR3 is TGTGCCAGCAGTGAAGCGTTAGGTAGCACCGGGGAGCTGTTTTTT. Translated: CASSEALGSTGELFF. This chain connects TRBV2 to TRBJ2-2; D is ambiguous. V lost 0 bases and J 4 bases, leaving 9 bases between the germline ends. CDR3 length: 15 residues. CDR1 SNHLY and CDR2 FYNNEI come from the germline V gene.